The rows below give T cell receptor beta chains drawn from one sample of a study of T-cell memory formation after mild COVID-19. TCRdb ran MiXCR on the 5' RACE reads and lists one entry per CDR3 protein. The sample carries some 210,000 distinct CDR3 sequences, more than 25% recorded once. The sequenced sample consisted of PBMCs or a T cell subset sorted from them (not recorded which). The source is an adult woman who had mild COVID-19 (a few samples of this study predate the infection). Cell type and time point are not known. Both conserved end residues are part of each CDR3. Fields, in order: CDR3 protein, CDR3 DNA, clone size, D gene, J gene, V gene. The D gene is left open where the match is weak. The size entry is marked missing in some rows and otherwise reads once, few, many or a size class.

CSAMGLAGGIYNEQFF,TGCAGTGCAATGGGACTAGCGGGAGGGATCTACAATGAGCAGTTCTTC,few,TRBD2,TRBJ2-1,TRBV20-1
CASSQERAGTNTDTQYF,TGCGCCAGCAGCCAAGAGCGGGCGGGGACTAACACAGATACGCAGTATTTT,-,TRBD2,TRBJ2-3,TRBV4-3
CASSFDQGIYEQYF,TGTGCCAGCAGCTTCGACCAGGGGATCTACGAGCAGTACTTC,-,-,TRBJ2-7,TRBV11-2
CASSRSVNYGYTF,TGTGCCAGCAGCAGGTCGGTTAACTATGGCTACACCTTC,-,-,TRBJ1-2,TRBV7-2
CASRVYRESYEQYF,TGCGCCAGCAGGGTTTACAGGGAAAGCTACGAGCAGTACTTC,few,-,TRBJ2-7,TRBV5-1
CASRIGPRDSNYGYTF,TGTGCCAGCAGGATAGGCCCTCGGGACAGCAACTATGGCTACACCTTC,-,TRBD1,TRBJ1-2,TRBV11-2
CASSSSLASNEQFF,TGTGCCAGCAGCTCCTCGCTAGCGTCCAATGAGCAGTTCTTC,-,-,TRBJ2-1,TRBV7-2
CASRQDVKKEAFF,TGTGCCAGCAGACAGGACGTAAAGAAAGAAGCTTTCTTT,few,-,TRBJ1-1,TRBV11-2
CAWSLLGQGGGYGYTF,TGTGCCTGGAGCCTCCTTGGACAGGGAGGCGGCTATGGCTACACCTTC,few,TRBD1,TRBJ1-2,TRBV30
CASSPWTGGGGVYEQYF,TGTGCCAGCAGCCCCTGGACAGGGGGCGGGGGGGTGTACGAGCAGTACTTC,-,TRBD1,TRBJ2-7,TRBV7-6
CSARASLASTGELFF,TGCAGTGCTAGAGCCTCACTAGCCTCCACCGGGGAGCTGTTTTTT,few,-,TRBJ2-2,TRBV20-1